The next 8 T cell receptor beta chains were all read from a single sample in a study of blood T cell repertoires in COVID-19. Profiling relied on immunoSEQ multiplex PCR, and the TCRdb table lists in-frame clones only, not all of them. Among some 150,000 clones listed, 84% were seen once. The specimen was peripheral blood. These receptors came from a human donor in a cohort sampled during active COVID-19.

V usage is TRBV14 and J usage is TRBJ2-7, with TRBD1 matching 7 bases. Germline CDR1 SGHDN, CDR2 FVKESK. V lost 1 base and J lost 4; bases outside the gene matches: 7. The CDR3 has 15 residues. Here the CDR3 DNA reads TGTGCCAGCAGCCAAGGCGAGGACAGGATGTACGAGCAGTACTTC. Its translation: CASSQGEDRMYEQYF.

The sample holds a few counts of this clone. In nucleotides, the CDR3 is TGTGCCAGCAGTTTGACAGGCTATGGCTACACCTTC. The encoded protein is CASSLTGYGYTF. This sequence joins TRBV12-3 or TRBV12-4 and TRBJ1-2; a weak D match, TRBD1 (6 bases). The V end was cut by 3 bases, the J end by 4 bases, with 6 bases between. This CDR3 has 12 residues.

The CDR3 DNA reads TGTGCCAGCAGTTCTCTAGGGACTACCAAACCACCGTATTTT. This sequence encodes CASSSLGTTKPPYF. This sequence joins TRBV6-2 or TRBV6-3 and TRBJ2-3; 7 nucleotides align to TRBD2. This CDR3 is built from 14 residues. The germline V gene encodes CDR1 MNHEY and CDR2 SVGEGT. V shed 4 bases, J shed 14 bases, and the junction held 15 bases outside the gene matches.

The chain recombines TRBV7-9 with TRBJ1-1, with 9 positions matching TRBD1. V was pared by 5 bases and J by 0 bases, with 1 base of the junction left unmatched. CDR1 and CDR2 from the germline V gene are SEHNR and FQNEAQ (reference sequence). This CDR3 is 14 amino acids long. CDR3 sequence (DNA): TGTGCCAGCAGCCGGACAGGGGTGAACACTGAAGCTTTCTTT. Its translation is CASSRTGVNTEAFF.

The genes are TRBV14 and TRBJ1-2; D is perhaps TRBD1 (6 bases). Germline lookup yields CDR1 SGHDN and CDR2 FVKESK. This CDR3 spans 13 amino acids. V was trimmed by 4 bases and J by 4 bases, leaving 10 bases between them. CDR3 coding DNA: TGTGCCAGCAGCCTCAGGGACATCTATGGCTACACCTTC. Residues: CASSLRDIYGYTF.

This chain uses TRBV7-9 with TRBJ2-7; 8 nucleotides align to TRBD1. Per the germline V gene, CDR1 is SEHNR and CDR2 is FQNEAQ (reference sequence). The CDR3 covers 13 residues. With 7 bases clipped from V and 6 bases from J, the junction kept 8 bases outside the gene matches. CDR3 protein: CASTPTGVLEQYF. CDR3 in DNA: TGTGCCAGCACCCCGACAGGGGTCCTCGAGCAGTACTTC.

CDR3 DNA sequence: TGTGCCAGCAGCTCCCCTCGGGAGGACAGGGGGCTCACCGGGGAGCTGTTTTTT. As protein: CASSSPREDRGLTGELFF. The chain is built from TRBV7-6 and TRBJ2-2; 11 bases line up with TRBD1. The CDR3 runs to 18 residues. The germline V gene encodes CDR1 SGHVS and CDR2 FNYEAQ. The junction had 11 bases not matched to a gene; V was cut back by 4 bases and J by 4 bases.

The chain couples TRBV19 to TRBJ1-2; TRBD1 matches at 10 bases. Germline trimming cut 11 bases from V and 5 bases from J; bases unmatched to any gene: 5. The CDR3 is 12 amino acids. Looked up from germline, CDR1 is LNHDA and CDR2 is SQIVND (reference sequence). The CDR3 sequence is CAGGTGEYGYTF. The DNA for the CDR3 is TGTGCCGGGGGGACAGGGGAATATGGCTACACCTTC. Full variable domain (rest looked up from reference TRBV19 and TRBJ1-2): DGGITQSPKYLFRKEGQNVTLSCEQNLNHDAMYWYRQDPGQGLRLIYYSQIVNDFQKGDIAEGYSVSREKKESFPLTVTSAQKNPTAFYLCAGGTGEYGYTFGSGTRLTVV.